This passage covers 22 T cell receptor beta chains from one sample sequenced in a study of a mutant IDH1 vaccine in newly diagnosed glioma. Data came from immunoSEQ multiplex PCR; TCRdb stores just in-frame clones and leaves some out. The sample holds about 46,000 clones; over 80% are singletons and the top ten take roughly 2.4%. Their recognized antigens are unknown. Time point here: week 35, safety follow-up. Vaccine doses each comprised 300 ug of mutant IDH1 20-mer peptide, with topical imiquimod. Sequences were derived from PBMCs, sampled from a glioma patient whose treatment included an IDH1 peptide vaccine. These receptors were taken from a middle-aged man with glioma.

The chain links TRBV5-1 to TRBJ2-2; D is uncertain. Between the trimmed V and J ends, which lost 5 bases and 2 bases, there was a span of 7 bases. The germline CDR1 and CDR2 sequences are SGHRS and YFSETQ. The CDR3 sequence is 13 residues long. The CDR3 protein is CASSGSNTGELFF. As DNA, the CDR3 is TGCGCCAGCAGTGGAAGTAACACCGGGGAGCTGTTTTTT.

This clone appeared once. The CDR3 loop reads CASSSNRGTGANVLTF. CDR3 in DNA: TGTGCCAGCAGCTCCAACAGGGGAACTGGGGCCAACGTCCTGACTTTC. The chain recombines TRBV7-9 with TRBJ2-6; the match to TRBD1 covers 7 bases. The CDR3 totals 16 residues. The junction had 5 bases not matched to a gene; V was cut back by 4 bases and J by 2 bases. Germline loops: CDR1 SEHNR, CDR2 FQNEAQ (reference sequence). The full variable domain, completed using reference TRBV7-9 and TRBJ2-6, is DTGVSQNPRHKITKRGQNVTFRCDPISEHNRLYWYRQTLGQGPEFLTYFQNEAQLEKSRLLSDRFSAERPKGSFSTLEIQRTEQGDSAMYLCASSSNRGTGANVLTFGAGSRLTVL.

V and J are TRBV28 and TRBJ1-2; tentative D call: TRBD1 (5 bases). CDR1 and CDR2 (germline): MDHEN, SYDVKM. Trimming left V 5 bases short and J 4 bases short, with 11 bases between. The CDR3 extends over 13 amino acids. Here the CDR3 reads CASSVRVAYGYTF. CDR3 in DNA: TGTGCCAGCAGTGTCAGGGTAGCCTATGGCTACACCTTC.

V gene TRBV15 combines with J gene TRBJ2-7; 7 bases align to TRBD1. Germline V gene data show CDR1 as LNHNV and CDR2 as YYDKDF (reference sequence). Trimming cost V 9 bases and J 5 bases; bases outside gene matches: 10. This CDR3 is built from 13 residues. CDR3 DNA sequence: TGTGCCACAAAGAAGGGGGCAGATCACGAGCAGTACTTC. Residues: CATKKGADHEQYF.

The rearrangement joins TRBV7-2 to TRBJ1-5; tentatively, D is TRBD1 (6 bases). V lost 5 bases, J lost 7 bases, and 12 bases lay in between. Germline V lookup: CDR1 SGHTA, CDR2 FQGNSA. The CDR3 loop spans 13 amino acids. For the CDR3, the DNA is TGTGCCAGCAGCGGGGGGCGCGGGCAGCCCCAGCATTTT. It yields the protein CASSGGRGQPQHF.

The CDR3 reads CASSLRTGGNTGELFF. The CDR3 DNA reads as TGTGCCAGCAGCTTACGAACAGGGGGGAACACCGGGGAGCTGTTTTTT. V gene TRBV7-8 combines with J gene TRBJ2-2; TRBD1 aligns across 8 bases. Per the germline V gene, CDR1 is SGHVS and CDR2 is FQNEAQ. The CDR3 length is 16 residues. Trimming at V came to 2 bases and at J to 1 base, leaving 3 bases not matched to a gene.

The table lists this clone with a count of one. CDR3 loop: CAWAPRVSEAFF. As DNA, the CDR3 is TGTGCCTGGGCCCCGAGGGTCTCTGAAGCTTTCTTT. The chain uses TRBV30 and TRBJ1-1; D is undetermined. Germline-derived CDR1 and CDR2 are GTSNPN and SVGIG (reference sequence). Trimming stripped 5 bases from V and 6 bases from J, with 13 bases between. The CDR3 length is 12 residues.

The chain joins TRBV5-6 to TRBJ2-3; D remains ambiguous. The V end lost 7 bases, the J end lost 6 bases, and 21 bases lay between the germline ends. CDR3 size: 15 residues. Germline assignment: CDR1 SGHDT and CDR2 YYEEEE. CDR3 amino acids: CASRTLTQFTDTQYF. DNA for the CDR3: TGTGCCAGCCGGACCCTTACCCAGTTCACGGATACGCAGTATTTT.

In DNA, the CDR3 is TGTGCCAGCAGCTTAAATTCGCCCTCGGGGGGCGGCGGCTACACCTTC. This encodes CASSLNSPSGGGGYTF. The V call is TRBV7-2, the J call TRBJ1-2; TRBD1 is a possible D gene (6 bases). This CDR3 has 16 residues. V gave up 2 bases and J gave up 8 bases, with 21 bases separating them. Germline CDR1 is SGHTA and CDR2 is FQGNSA.

The chain is built from TRBV6-4 and TRBJ2-1; 7 bases agree with TRBD1. The ends lost 5 bases at V and 2 bases at J; junction bases unmatched: 6. CDR1 and CDR2 from the germline V gene are MRHNA and SNTAGT. The CDR3 has 15 amino acids. The CDR3 loop reads CASSMRQGTYNEQFF. Written as DNA, the CDR3 is TGTGCCAGCAGTATGCGACAGGGCACCTACAATGAGCAGTTCTTC.

The gene calls are TRBV19 and TRBJ2-7; 10 nucleotides line up with TRBD1. With V trimmed by 1 base and J by 3 bases, 3 bases remained unmatched. Per germline, CDR1 LNHDA and CDR2 SQIVND (reference sequence). This CDR3 is 15 amino acids long. The CDR3: CASSIVGTGVYEQYF. The CDR3 region has the DNA TGTGCCAGTAGTATAGTTGGGACAGGGGTCTACGAGCAGTACTTC.

In its sample, this clone is medium-sized. The chain carries TRBV7-9 and TRBJ1-4; unclear D gene. V lost 5 bases and J lost 0, with 10 bases in between. This CDR3 has 15 amino acids. Germline V gene sequence: CDR1 SEHNR, CDR2 FQNEAQ (reference sequence). This CDR3 is CASSPAGATNEKLFF. The CDR3 DNA sequence: TGTGCCAGCAGCCCCGCCGGGGCAACTAATGAAAAACTGTTTTTT.

The chain recombines TRBV4-3 with TRBJ1-1; D ambiguous. V lost 0 bases to trimming and J lost 5 bases, with 7 bases between them. The CDR3 runs to 13 residues. Germline V lookup: CDR1 LGHNA, CDR2 YSLEER. This CDR3 reads CASSQDGLTEAFF. Here the CDR3 DNA reads TGCGCCAGCAGCCAAGATGGTTTGACTGAAGCTTTCTTT.

Here the CDR3 reads CASSQTRGNYGYTF. The CDR3 region has the DNA TGTGCCAGCAGCCAGACCCGGGGAAACTATGGCTACACCTTC. The rearrangement links TRBV4-2 to TRBJ1-2; D remains unclear. Germline V lookup: CDR1 LGHNA, CDR2 YNFKEQ. The V end was cut by 3 bases, the J end by 2 bases, with 10 bases between. This CDR3 is 14 amino acids long.

This clone appeared once. J is TRBJ1-1 and V is TRBV9; 8 bases are a match to TRBD1. V lost 5 bases, J lost 0 bases, and 6 bases stayed unmatched. CDR1 and CDR2 (germline): SGDLS, YYNGEE. The CDR3 has 15 amino acids. This CDR3 reads CASRGQGALNTEAFF. CDR3 nucleotides: TGTGCCAGCAGGGGCCAGGGGGCATTGAACACTGAAGCTTTCTTT. The entire variable domain, with the rest obtained from reference TRBV9 and TRBJ1-1, is as follows: DSGVTQTPKHLITATGQRVTLRCSPRSGDLSVYWYQQSLDQGLQFLIQYYNGEERAKGNILERFSAQQFPDLHSELNLSSLELGDSALYFCASRGQGALNTEAFFGQGTRLTVV.

V and J are TRBV6-1 and TRBJ1-2; possible D gene TRBD1, 5 bases. CDR1 MNHNS and CDR2 SASEGT come from the germline V gene. The V gene lost 3 bases and the J gene lost 6 bases, with 14 bases spanning the gap. The CDR3 consists of 14 residues. The CDR3 loop reads CASSEYYRSDGYTF. The DNA for the CDR3 is TGTGCCAGCAGTGAGTACTACAGGAGTGATGGCTACACCTTC.

The V call is TRBV4-2, the J call TRBJ2-5; 8 bases align to TRBD2. With 1 base clipped from V and 4 bases from J, the junction kept 8 bases outside the gene matches. This CDR3 spans 16 amino acids. Germline assignment: CDR1 LGHNA and CDR2 YNFKEQ. CDR3 nucleotide sequence: TGTGCCAGCAGCCAAGGGAGAAGCGGGGGCCGAGAGACCCAGTACTTC. Translating gives CASSQGRSGGRETQYF.

The V and J genes are TRBV7-2 and TRBJ2-3, with 7 bases that match TRBD2. The CDR3 is made up of 15 amino acids. V lost 5 bases to trimming and J lost 2 bases; unmatched junction nucleotides: 7. CDR1 is SGHTA and CDR2 is FQGNSA in the germline V gene. DNA of the CDR3: TGTGCCAGCAGCCCCTGGAGCGGGAACACAGATACGCAGTATTTT. It is translated as CASSPWSGNTDTQYF.

The chain combines TRBV2 with TRBJ2-7, with 7 bases matching TRBD2. Germline CDR1 reads SNHLY; CDR2 reads FYNNEI. Trimming at V came to 6 bases and at J to 5 bases, leaving 13 bases not matched to a gene. The CDR3 spans 15 residues. The CDR3 sequence is CASSPVGGFGDEQYF. The CDR3 bases are TGTGCCAGCAGCCCCGTCGGGGGGTTTGGCGACGAGCAGTACTTC.

The rearrangement joins TRBV9 to TRBJ1-3; D is unclear. The CDR3 covers 13 residues. Between the trimmed V and J ends, which lost 4 bases and 7 bases, there was a span of 12 bases. Per the germline V gene, CDR1 is SGDLS and CDR2 is YYNGEE. The CDR3 DNA is TGTGCCAGCAGCATCTACGGTGGGAACACCATATATTTT. This codes for CASSIYGGNTIYF. Filled out from reference TRBV9 and TRBJ1-3, the complete variable domain reads DSGVTQTPKHLITATGQRVTLRCSPRSGDLSVYWYQQSLDQGLQFLIQYYNGEERAKGNILERFSAQQFPDLHSELNLSSLELGDSALYFCASSIYGGNTIYFGEGSWLTVV.

The gene calls are TRBV4-3 and TRBJ1-2; D gene unclear. Per germline, CDR1 LGHNA and CDR2 YSLEER. The ends were cut back, 1 base at V and 3 bases at J, with 18 bases in the middle. This CDR3 is 17 amino acids long. CDR3 nucleotide sequence: TGCGCCAGCAGCCAAGCGAGAGCGCAAGCGGCCTACTATGGCTACACCTTC. Its protein product is CASSQARAQAAYYGYTF.

The V and J genes are TRBV5-1 and TRBJ1-1, with a possible D match to TRBD1 (6 bases). CDR1 is SGHRS and CDR2 is YFSETQ in the germline V gene. The CDR3 length is 15 residues. The V and J ends lost 4 bases and 4 bases respectively, with 17 bases between them. The CDR3 spells CASSPSGGRGTEAFF. The CDR3 region has the DNA TGCGCCAGCAGCCCGTCCGGGGGGCGAGGCACTGAAGCTTTCTTT.